This T cell receptor (beta chain) was profiled in a study of identical twins. Study outcomes and limitations: Researchers caution that invariant MAIT and iNKT cells could partly confound zero-insertion analyses. These conclusions were based on statistical analysis (cross-sectional, not following the same donors). Low generation probability was overrepresented in out-of-frame alpha sequences shared by twins.

Germline values: CDR1 SGHTA, CDR2 FQGNSA. The length of the CDR3 is 16 residues. V was shortened by 1 base and J by 1 base, with 12 bases between the two germline ends. A single record per CDR3 protein comes from TCRdb applying MiXCR to the 5' RACE reads. The sample yields roughly 1,500,000 distinct CDR3 sequences, about 32% seen once. Note on this clonotype: Its antigen is not identified.

The V gene is TRBV7-2, the J gene TRBJ2-3; a possible D gene is TRBD1 (6 bases). The source material was cord blood. The source is a newborn girl in good health. The CDR3 spells CASSLDGRQGTDTQYF. The DNA for the CDR3 is TGTGCCAGCAGCTTAGATGGGAGACAGGGCACAGATACGCAGTATTTT.